This TCR beta chain comes out of a study of graft-versus-host responses after intestinal transplantation. The study's findings and limits: Allograft clonal ratios (graft-versus-host to host-versus-graft) were high in patients who had graft-donor T cell macrochimerism.

Concerning this clone itself: Its antigen remains unknown.

Unmatched junction bases numbered 9, after V lost 6 bases and J lost 5 bases. This CDR3 has 15 residues. Germline CDR1 and CDR2: SGHVS and FNYEAQ. The graft tissue was processed, and this released both intraepithelial and lamina propria lymphocytes. Libraries were prepared by immunoSEQ multiplex PCR; TCRdb keeps only in-frame clonotypes and omits some of them. The repertoire holds about 15,000 clones, with around 63% as singletons. The sequencing used ileum tissue, collected 524 days after transplant. The sequence came from a human patient who received an intestinal transplant, so some T cells may come from the graft donor. V gene TRBV7-6 combines with J gene TRBJ2-1, with TRBD2 identical over 8 bases. CDR3 residues: CASSYPPGGNNEQFF. CDR3 in DNA: TGTGCCAGCAGTTATCCGCCGGGAGGGAACAATGAGCAGTTCTTC. Full variable domain (rest looked up from reference TRBV7-6 and TRBJ2-1): GAGVSQSPRYKVTKRGQDVALRCDPISGHVSLYWYRQALGQGPEFLTYFNYEAQQDKSGLPNDRFSAERPEGSISTLTIQRTEQRDSAMYRCASSYPPGGNNEQFFGPGTRLTVL.